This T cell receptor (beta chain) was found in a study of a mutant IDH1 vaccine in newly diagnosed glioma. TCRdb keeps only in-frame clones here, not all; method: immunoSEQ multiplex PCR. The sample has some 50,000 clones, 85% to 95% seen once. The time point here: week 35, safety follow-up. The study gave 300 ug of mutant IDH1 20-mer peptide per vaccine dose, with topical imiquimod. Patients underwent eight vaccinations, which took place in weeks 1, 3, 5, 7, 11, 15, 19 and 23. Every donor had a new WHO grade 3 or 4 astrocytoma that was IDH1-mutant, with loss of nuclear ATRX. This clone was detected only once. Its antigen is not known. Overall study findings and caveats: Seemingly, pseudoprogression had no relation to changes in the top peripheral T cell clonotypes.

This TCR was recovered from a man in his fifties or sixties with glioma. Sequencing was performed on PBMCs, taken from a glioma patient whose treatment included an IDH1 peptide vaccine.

The CDR3 nucleotides are TGTGCCAGCACCCGCGGGGGGAACAACTATGGCTACACCTTC. Its translation is CASTRGGNNYGYTF. The rearrangement links TRBV28 to TRBJ1-2; TRBD1 is a possible D gene (5 bases). V was shortened by 7 bases and J by 2 bases, with 14 bases between the two germline ends. This CDR3 has 14 amino acids. Germline V gene lookup returns CDR1 MDHEN and CDR2 SYDVKM.